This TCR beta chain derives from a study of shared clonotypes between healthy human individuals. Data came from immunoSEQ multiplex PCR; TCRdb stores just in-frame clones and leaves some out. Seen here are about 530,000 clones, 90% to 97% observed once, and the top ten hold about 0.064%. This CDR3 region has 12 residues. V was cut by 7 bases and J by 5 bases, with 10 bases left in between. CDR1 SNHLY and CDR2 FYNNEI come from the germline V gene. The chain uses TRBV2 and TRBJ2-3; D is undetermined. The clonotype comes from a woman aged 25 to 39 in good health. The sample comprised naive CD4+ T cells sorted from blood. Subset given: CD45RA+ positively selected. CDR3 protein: CASIGFEDTQYF. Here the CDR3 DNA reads TGTGCCAGCATTGGGTTTGAAGATACGCAGTATTTT.